Below, 2 T cell receptor beta chains from the same sample are listed, as sequenced in a study of beta chain features in type 1 diabetes. All of the isolated RNA was reverse transcribed, so expressed TCRB transcripts were sequenced. This table comes from immunoSEQ multiplex PCR, and its TCRdb copy is limited to in-frame clones, with some not included. The sample has roughly 140,000 clones, 8.1% seen once. The specimen was central memory CD4+ T cells from blood. The receptor source for this set is a man aged 18 to 30 in good health.

This clone was seen many times. The chain joins TRBV30 to TRBJ2-5; 11 bases line up with TRBD2. V was pared by 5 bases and J by 4 bases, with 6 bases of the junction left unmatched. This CDR3 region has 14 residues. Germline CDR1 reads GTSNPN; CDR2 reads SVGIG (reference sequence). CDR3 DNA sequence: TGTGCCTGGTCAAAAGGACTAGCGGGAGAGACCCAGTACTTC. Amino acid sequence: CAWSKGLAGETQYF.

A remark on this clone: The sample has other DNA sequences that encode this CDR3 too. This rearrangement joins TRBV4-2 to TRBJ1-5, with 8 bases lining up with TRBD1. This CDR3 is 15 amino acids long. V trimming: 4 bases; J trimming: 0 bases; junction bases outside the gene matches: 2. Germline assignment: CDR1 LGHNA and CDR2 YNFKEQ. The CDR3 DNA follows: TGTGCCAGCAGCCGTCAGGGGGCTAGCAATCAGCCCCAGCATTTT. Its protein product is CASSRQGASNQPQHF.